This T cell receptor beta chain was recovered during a study of vaccination and CD4 T cells after COVID-19. Whole-study context: SARS-CoV-2 positivity in convalescent patients was established by nasal swab PCR; several had mild and one severe disease.

Treatment indicated: roughly ten-day PBMC culture with coronavirus spike peptide pools or control peptides (ViraFEST assay). Days 3 and 7 saw half the medium swapped for fresh IL-2 medium. The table lists this clonotype with a few counts. As yet, its antigen is unknown. This CDR3 has 14 residues. Germline V gives CDR1 MNHNS, CDR2 SASEGT. With 10 bases removed from V and 0 bases from J, the gap between germline ends came to 15 bases. The Oncomine TCR Beta short-read assay was applied to DNA of cultured CD4+ T cells. Genomic DNA was isolated from cultured CD4+ T cells. Using its own MiXCR run on the PCR reads, TCRdb lists one record per CDR3 protein. The data show 5,000 or so distinct CDR3 sequences, 44% seen once.

The V call is TRBV6-1, the J call TRBJ1-2, with D maybe TRBD1 (6 bases). This TCR came from a human donor who had recovered from COVID-19. This specimen consisted of CD4+ T cells from blood, cultured in vitro, obtained after SARS-CoV-2 vaccination. CDR3 region: CAIRGGITNYGYTF. The CDR3 bases are TGTGCCATACGGGGGGGCATAACTAACTATGGCTACACCTTC.